One sample yielded the 30 T cell receptor beta chains listed below, sequenced in a study of post-analysis software for immune sequencing data. Study observations and caveats: Patients had higher frequencies than controls of roughly 5 TRBV segments, including TRBV5-6, TRBV5-1 and TRBV20-1.

Antigens for these TCRs are unknown. Every TCR beta cDNA library bore unique molecular identifiers. TCRdb reanalysed the PCR reads using MiXCR and keeps one entry per CDR3 protein. The sample lists around 700,000 distinct CDR3 sequences, around 60% occurring once. The sequenced sample consisted of blood. The source is a girl aged 2-9 years with multiple sclerosis.

The chain couples TRBV6-6 to TRBJ2-1, with 8 bases fitting TRBD1. The end of the DNA aligns better with TRBJ2-7, so the J call may be wrong. CDR1 and CDR2 from the germline V gene are MNHNY and SVGAGI (reference sequence). The CDR3 spans 16 residues. The CDR3 coding sequence is TGTGCCAGCAGTCCTATGACAGGGGCGCCCTACAATGAGCAGTACTTC. It is translated as CASSPMTGAPYNEQYF.

The chain employs TRBV29-1 and TRBJ1-5; D is uncertain. The CDR3 sequence is 12 residues long. The germline V and J ends were trimmed by 3 bases and 3 bases, with 6 bases remaining between them. The germline V gene has CDR1 SQVTM and CDR2 ANQGSEA. The CDR3, as DNA: TGCAGCGTTGAGGGGAACAATCAGCCCCAGCATTTT. This translates into CSVEGNNQPQHF. Variable domain in full (rest from reference TRBV29-1 and TRBJ1-5): SAVISQKPSRDICQRGTSLTIQCQVDSQVTMMFWYRQQPGQSLTLIATANQGSEATYESGFVIDKFPISRPNLTFSTLTVSNMSPEDSSIYLCSVEGNNQPQHFGDGTRLSIL.

This sequence joins TRBV6-5 and TRBJ1-2; D gene unclear. The CDR3 consists of 12 residues. V lost 6 bases, J lost 5 bases, and 10 bases lay in between. CDR1 MNHEY and CDR2 SVGAGI come from the germline V gene. Written as DNA, the CDR3 is TGTGCCAGCAGAGGTTGGAATTATGGCTACACCTTC. It is translated as CASRGWNYGYTF.

This sequence joins TRBV7-9 and TRBJ2-4; 7 bases match TRBD1. Unmatched junction bases numbered 9, after V lost 4 bases and J lost 6 bases. Germline V gene sequence: CDR1 SEHNR, CDR2 FQNEAQ (reference sequence). This CDR3 spans 15 amino acids. The CDR3 loop is CASSSGTDKGNIQYF. In nucleotides, the CDR3 is TGTGCCAGCAGCTCCGGGACAGACAAAGGAAACATTCAGTACTTC.

The DNA of the CDR3 is TGTGCCATCAGGGACGGGACAGGGGATCAGCCCCAGCATTTT. This translates into CAIRDGTGDQPQHF. This sequence joins TRBV10-3 and TRBJ1-5, with 10 positions matching TRBD1. After removal of 6 bases from V and 5 bases from J, the junction contained 4 bases not matched to a gene. The CDR3 contains 14 residues. Per the germline V gene, CDR1 is ENHRY and CDR2 is SYGVKD.

For the CDR3, the DNA is TGTGCCAGCAGTGAGGGGTTCTACAACACTGAAGCTTTCTTT. Residues: CASSEGFYNTEAFF. The rearrangement joins TRBV6-1 to TRBJ1-1; D not certain. Trimming stripped 3 bases from V and 2 bases from J, with 10 bases between. Germline V gives CDR1 MNHNS, CDR2 SASEGT. The CDR3 is 14 residues long.

The chain has TRBV12-3 or TRBV12-4 and TRBJ1-1, with D unresolved. The CDR3 covers 13 residues. Trimming took 3 bases from V and 4 from J, leaving 9 bases between them. The CDR3 loop is CASSFSGVTEAFF. The CDR3 nucleotides read TGTGCCAGCAGTTTTTCGGGCGTCACTGAAGCTTTCTTT.

This chain connects TRBV20-1 to TRBJ2-3, with D perhaps matching TRBD1 (6 bases). The CDR3 has 15 residues. CDR1 is DFQATT, CDR2 SNEGSKA, per germline (reference sequence). Trimming took off 5 bases at V and 6 bases at J, with 21 bases between the two ends. The CDR3 reads CSASRDNPLRDTQYF. The CDR3, as DNA: TGCAGTGCTTCCCGGGACAACCCTCTTAGGGATACGCAGTATTTT.

The chain recombines TRBV7-9 with TRBJ2-5, with D uncertain. Germline V gives CDR1 SEHNR, CDR2 FQNEAQ (reference sequence). CDR3 length: 14 residues. Trimming stripped 5 bases from V and 5 bases from J, with 15 bases between. CDR3 sequence (DNA): TGTGCCAGCAGCGCGGATAAGGGCGTGGAGACCCAGTACTTC. It is translated as CASSADKGVETQYF.

This clonotype was seen only once. The genes are TRBV7-9 and TRBJ2-7; 7 positions match TRBD2. The closer fit of TRBJ2-5 to the DNA end suggests the J call may be wrong. The CDR3 is made up of 14 amino acids. Germline lookup yields CDR1 SEHNR and CDR2 FQNEAQ (reference sequence). CDR3: CASRMSGLPETQYF. The CDR3, as DNA: TGTGCCAGCAGAATGTCGGGACTACCGGAGACCCAGTACTTC.

The genes are TRBV20-1 and TRBJ1-4; D gene uncertain. Trimming pared 6 bases from V and 10 bases from J, leaving 12 bases between. Germline lookup yields CDR1 DFQATT and CDR2 SNEGSKA (reference sequence). The CDR3 covers 11 residues. Here the CDR3 DNA reads TGCAGTGCCCCCGCGGTAGGAAAACTGTTTTTT. The encoded protein is CSAPAVGKLFF.

The genes are TRBV4-2 and TRBJ2-3; 8 bases fit TRBD2. CDR3 length: 16 residues. The V gene's germline CDR1 is LGHNA and CDR2 YNFKEQ. V lost 0 bases to trimming and J lost 5 bases; unmatched junction nucleotides: 7. The CDR3 DNA reads TGTGCCAGCAGCCAAGAGGACGGGGGGGCTGAAGATACGCAGTATTTT. Translation gives CASSQEDGGAEDTQYF.

The gene calls are TRBV7-9 and TRBJ2-3, with 12 nucleotides matching TRBD2. Germline V gene lookup returns CDR1 SEHNR and CDR2 FQNEAQ (reference sequence). The CDR3 contains 14 residues. The J segment lost 1 base and the V segment lost 11 bases, leaving 4 bases of the junction unmatched. The CDR3 nucleotides read TGTGCCGGTCGACTAGCGGGAGGCACAGATACGCAGTATTTT. Its translation is CAGRLAGGTDTQYF.

This chain joins TRBV29-1 and TRBJ2-1; 9 positions match TRBD2. Germline assignment: CDR1 SQVTM and CDR2 ANQGSEA. The trim removed 4 bases at V and 4 bases at J, leaving 14 bases unmatched. This CDR3 is built from 17 residues. DNA of the CDR3: TGCAGCGTTGTTGGTGGTTTGGGGACTAGCAGATACAATGAGCAGTTCTTC. Residues: CSVVGGLGTSRYNEQFF.

The chain recombines TRBV6-1 with TRBJ2-1, with TRBD2 matching 12 bases. This CDR3 is 15 amino acids long. Germline values: CDR1 MNHNS, CDR2 SASEGT. After removal of 2 bases from V and 8 bases from J, the junction contained 4 bases not matched to a gene. The CDR3 bases are TGTGCCAGCAGTGAAAGACTAGCGGGAGTCCATGAGCAGTTCTTC. It encodes CASSERLAGVHEQFF.

The CDR3 nucleotides are TGCGCCAGCAGTGAGTCCGGGACAGACGCCTACGAGCAGTACTTC. Translated: CASSESGTDAYEQYF. This chain connects TRBV10-2 to TRBJ2-7; TRBD1 aligns across 7 bases. Germline loops: CDR1 WSHSY, CDR2 SAAADI. The V segment lost 0 bases and the J segment 2 bases; nucleotides outside the gene matches: 4. This CDR3 spans 15 amino acids.

The chain couples TRBV18 to TRBJ1-4; D is undetermined. This CDR3 region has 16 residues. The germline V gene encodes CDR1 KGHSH and CDR2 LQKENI. Between the trimmed V and J ends, which lost 3 bases and 0 bases, there was a span of 11 bases. CDR3 bases: TGTGCCAGCTCACCGGGGAGCAAATCAACTAATGAAAAACTGTTTTTT. It codes for CASSPGSKSTNEKLFF. Complete variable domain (other parts from reference TRBV18 and TRBJ1-4): NAGVMQNPRHLVRRRGQEARLRCSPMKGHSHVYWYRQLPEEGLKFMVYLQKENIIDESGMPKERFSAEFPKEGPSILRIQQVVRGDSAAYFCASSPGSKSTNEKLFFGSGTQLSVL.

In its sample, this clonotype was seen once. The gene calls are TRBV20-1 and TRBJ2-7; 8 positions match TRBD1. The CDR3 runs to 13 residues. Germline trimming cut 4 bases from V and 3 bases from J; bases unmatched to any gene: 5. Per germline, CDR1 DFQATT and CDR2 SNEGSKA (reference sequence). The chain's CDR3 is CSATGQGLYEQYF. CDR3 in DNA: TGCAGTGCTACAGGACAGGGACTCTACGAGCAGTACTTC.

V is TRBV6-1 and J is TRBJ1-1; D unclear. The CDR3 has 14 amino acids. The V and J ends lost 3 bases and 5 bases respectively, with 13 bases between them. Germline V gene sequence: CDR1 MNHNS, CDR2 SASEGT. Here the CDR3 reads CASSEGFEETEAFF. CDR3 nucleotide sequence: TGTGCCAGCAGTGAGGGGTTCGAGGAAACTGAAGCTTTCTTT.

Ten or more counts support this clonotype. The chain is built from TRBV7-9 and TRBJ2-5; D gene uncertain. V lost 1 base and J 5 bases, leaving 2 bases between the germline ends. Per the germline V gene, CDR1 is SEHNR and CDR2 is FQNEAQ (reference sequence). The CDR3 has 11 residues. The CDR3 spells CASSLDETQYF. The CDR3 bases are TGTGCCAGCAGCTTAGACGAGACCCAGTACTTC.

This clonotype was picked up a small number of times. J is TRBJ2-7 and V is TRBV7-2; perhaps D is TRBD1 or TRBD2 (5 bases each). The V and J ends lost 4 bases and 5 bases respectively, with 15 bases between them. CDR3 length: 14 residues. Germline V gives CDR1 SGHTA, CDR2 FQGNSA. Here the CDR3 reads CASSSSLGRNEQYF. CDR3 sequence (DNA): TGTGCCAGCAGCTCCTCCCTGGGACGCAACGAGCAGTACTTC.

The chain uses TRBV3-1 and TRBJ1-5; D is uncertain. The CDR3 is 16 residues long. The germline CDR1 and CDR2 sequences are LGHDT and YNNKEL (reference sequence). V was trimmed by 3 bases and J by 0 bases, leaving 12 bases between them. This CDR3 reads CASSQGSPYSNQPQHF. The DNA of the CDR3 is TGTGCCAGCAGCCAGGGCTCGCCGTATAGCAATCAGCCCCAGCATTTT.

This chain joins TRBV6-5 and TRBJ1-1; TRBD1 aligns across 9 bases. The junction had 8 bases not matched to a gene; V was cut back by 5 bases and J by 4 bases. Germline values: CDR1 MNHEY, CDR2 SVGAGI. CDR3 length: 15 amino acids. For the CDR3, the DNA is TGTGCCAGCAGTAAGGCACAGGGGGCCAGCACTGAAGCTTTCTTT. Protein sequence: CASSKAQGASTEAFF.

This clonotype was recorded only once. This sequence joins TRBV20-1 and TRBJ1-5, with 9 bases lining up with TRBD1. Germline trimming cut 0 bases from V and 11 bases from J; bases unmatched to any gene: 5. This CDR3 has 13 amino acids. Germline V gene lookup returns CDR1 DFQATT and CDR2 SNEGSKA (reference sequence). The CDR3 loop reads CSARDGQGISQHF. The CDR3 DNA reads as TGCAGTGCTAGAGACGGACAGGGGATCTCCCAGCATTTT.

This clonotype was observed a few times. V is TRBV13 and J is TRBJ1-1; D remains unclear. Germline V gene lookup returns CDR1 PRHDT and CDR2 FYEKMQ (reference sequence). This CDR3 has 14 amino acids. V lost 1 base and J 1 base, leaving 7 bases between the germline ends. In DNA, the CDR3 is TGTGCCAGCAGCTTAGTCTCACAGAACACTGAAGCTTTCTTT. Its translation: CASSLVSQNTEAFF.

The chain joins TRBV7-8 to TRBJ2-3; 7 bases fit TRBD2. The CDR3 has 15 residues. The ends lost 7 bases at V and 2 bases at J; junction bases unmatched: 9. CDR1 and CDR2 from the germline V gene are SGHVS and FQNEAQ. The CDR3 coding sequence is TGTGCCAGCACCCCCGACGGGGGGTCCACAGATACGCAGTATTTT. Its protein product is CASTPDGGSTDTQYF.

This chain links TRBV5-8 with TRBJ2-7, with 8 nucleotides matching TRBD2. The CDR3 consists of 15 residues. Germline CDR1 SGHTS, CDR2 YDEGEE. The junction had 8 bases not matched to a gene; V was cut back by 1 base and J by 5 bases. CDR3 DNA sequence: TGTGCCAGCAGCTTGCCCCGACTAGCGAATCACGAGCAGTACTTC. This encodes CASSLPRLANHEQYF.

In this sample, this clonotype turned up once. The CDR3 loop reads CASSLAPPYNEQFF. Here the CDR3 DNA reads TGTGCCAGCAGCTTGGCCCCTCCCTACAATGAGCAGTTCTTC. This chain links TRBV5-6 with TRBJ2-1; no definite D call. The germline V gene encodes CDR1 SGHDT and CDR2 YYEEEE. The germline V and J ends were trimmed by 0 bases and 2 bases, with 6 bases remaining between them. The CDR3 runs 14 residues.

This sequence joins TRBV5-1 and TRBJ2-5; D tentatively reads TRBD1 or TRBD2 (5 bases each). Germline values: CDR1 SGHRS, CDR2 YFSETQ. CDR3 length equals 17 residues. V was trimmed by 2 bases and J by 2 bases, leaving 19 bases between them. This CDR3 is CASSLFKRRDQQETQYF. CDR3 sequence (DNA): TGCGCCAGCAGCTTATTTAAGCGCAGGGACCAGCAAGAGACCCAGTACTTC.

The rearrangement joins TRBV7-9 to TRBJ2-1, with D perhaps matching TRBD2 (5 bases). V lost 3 bases, J lost 9 bases, and 9 bases lay in between. CDR3 length equals 12 residues. From germline, CDR1 is SEHNR and CDR2 FQNEAQ (reference sequence). CDR3 loop: CASSFNGGEQFF. The CDR3 bases are TGTGCCAGCAGCTTCAACGGAGGTGAGCAGTTCTTC.